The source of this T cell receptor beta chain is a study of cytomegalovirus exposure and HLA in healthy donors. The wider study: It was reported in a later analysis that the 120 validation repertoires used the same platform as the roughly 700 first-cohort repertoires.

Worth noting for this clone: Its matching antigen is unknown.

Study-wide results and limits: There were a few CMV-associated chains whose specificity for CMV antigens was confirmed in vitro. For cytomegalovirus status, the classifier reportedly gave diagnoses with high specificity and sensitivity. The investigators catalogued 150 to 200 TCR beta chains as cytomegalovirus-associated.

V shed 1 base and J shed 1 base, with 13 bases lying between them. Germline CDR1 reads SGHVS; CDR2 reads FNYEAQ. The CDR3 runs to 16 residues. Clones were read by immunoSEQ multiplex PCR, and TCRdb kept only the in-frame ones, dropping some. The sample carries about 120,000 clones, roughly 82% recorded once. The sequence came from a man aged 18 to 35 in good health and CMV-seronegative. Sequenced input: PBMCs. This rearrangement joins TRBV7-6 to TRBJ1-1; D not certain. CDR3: CASSLGGFAQNTEAFF. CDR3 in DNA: TGTGCCAGCAGCTTAGGAGGTTTCGCGCAGAACACTGAAGCTTTCTTT.